The clone carrying this T cell receptor (beta chain) turned up a few times. What it recognizes is unknown. This sample stems from a study of early T cells in non-severe SARS-CoV-2 infection. As for the study in general: Sequenced bulk RNA came from whole blood that was unsorted, and chains were unpaired.

This CDR3 spans 14 amino acids. V lost 7 bases to trimming and J lost 0 bases; unmatched junction nucleotides: 6. Germline V gene lookup returns CDR1 LGHNA and CDR2 YNFKEQ. Unique molecular identifiers (one per individual cDNA molecule) were attached. TCRdb reprocessed the 5' RACE reads via MiXCR and lists one record per CDR3 protein. The repertoire has tens of thousands of distinct CDR3 sequences, around a tenth of them found once; the top ten carry about 10%. Findings of the study overall: Private and CD4 specificities were missed by VDJdb matching, which favored anti-spike CD8 responses.

This sequence was found in an adult who was a healthcare worker with PCR-confirmed SARS-CoV-2 infection or an uninfected control (not recorded which). This chain joins TRBV4-2 and TRBJ2-7; TRBD1 matches at 7 bases. The sequenced material came from whole blood. The CDR3 DNA reads as TGTGCCAGCAACGAAAGGGACAGCTCCTACGAGCAGTACTTC. It yields the protein CASNERDSSYEQYF.